A selection of T cell receptor beta chains follows, all from one sample in a study of regulatory T cells in long-lasting Graves disease. Using its own MiXCR run on the multiplex PCR reads, TCRdb lists one record per CDR3 protein. The sample consists of 300,000 to 400,000 distinct CDR3 sequences, around a sixth of them appearing once. Sequenced here: peripheral blood mononuclear cells (PBMCs), sampled at new diagnosis, from a patient treated with antithyroid drugs. These TCRs come from a female donor with Graves disease. Both conserved end residues are part of each CDR3. Each record gives: D gene, CDR3 length, clone size, V gene, J gene, CDR3 DNA, CDR3 protein. D genes are given only for firm matches. Clone size, where shown, is once, few, many, or a class for clones that have expanded.

d_gene: .; len: 14; abundance: many; v_gene: TRBV20-1; j_gene: TRBJ2-7; CDR3nt: TGCAGTGCTAGAGGAAGGGTCAGATTATACGAGCAGTACTTC; CDR3aa: CSARGRVRLYEQYF
d_gene: .; len: 14; abundance: many; v_gene: TRBV2; j_gene: TRBJ1-5; CDR3nt: TGTGCCAGCAGTCATTCCGGGAGCAATCAGCCCCAGCATTTT; CDR3aa: CASSHSGSNQPQHF
d_gene: .; len: 12; abundance: .; v_gene: TRBV12-3/TRBV12-4; j_gene: TRBJ1-3; CDR3nt: TGTGCCAGCAGAGAGTTGGGAAACATTATATATTTT; CDR3aa: CASRELGNIIYF
d_gene: .; len: 15; abundance: few; v_gene: TRBV10-3; j_gene: TRBJ2-2; CDR3nt: TGTGCCATCAGTGAGTCAGCTCCCGAAACCCGGGAGCTGTTTTTT; CDR3aa: CAISESAPETRELFF
d_gene: TRBD1; len: 13; abundance: many; v_gene: TRBV29-1; j_gene: TRBJ2-7; CDR3nt: TGCAGCGTTCTAGGACAGGGGACCCACGAGCAGTACTTC; CDR3aa: CSVLGQGTHEQYF
d_gene: .; len: 12; abundance: many; v_gene: TRBV7-2; j_gene: TRBJ2-5; CDR3nt: TGTGCCAGCAGCTTGCCCCTCCAGTCCCAGTACTTC; CDR3aa: CASSLPLQSQYF
d_gene: TRBD2; len: 17; abundance: many; v_gene: TRBV6-1; j_gene: TRBJ2-7; CDR3nt: TGTGCCAGCAGTCCCGGGGGGGGTAGCGGGGTACCCTACGAGCAGTACTTC; CDR3aa: CASSPGGGSGVPYEQYF
d_gene: .; len: 11; abundance: many; v_gene: TRBV27; j_gene: TRBJ2-2; CDR3nt: TGTGCCAGCATTTATCCCGGGGAGCTGTTTTTT; CDR3aa: CASIYPGELFF
d_gene: TRBD1; len: 17; abundance: .; v_gene: TRBV29-1; j_gene: TRBJ1-2; CDR3nt: TGCAGCGTACCCACATGGGGGGGGACAGGGAAAGACTATGGCTACACCTTC; CDR3aa: CSVPTWGGTGKDYGYTF
d_gene: TRBD1; len: 17; abundance: few; v_gene: TRBV2; j_gene: TRBJ1-2; CDR3nt: TGTGCCAGCAGTTCAGCCGGGACAGGGGTTGGTGGCTATGGCTACACCTTC; CDR3aa: CASSSAGTGVGGYGYTF
d_gene: .; len: 13; abundance: many; v_gene: TRBV11-2; j_gene: TRBJ2-5; CDR3nt: TGTGCCAGCACCACGGTCCCTCAAGAGACCCAGTACTTC; CDR3aa: CASTTVPQETQYF
d_gene: TRBD1; len: 15; abundance: .; v_gene: TRBV7-9; j_gene: TRBJ1-4; CDR3nt: TGTGCCAGCAGCCGCCGGGACAGTCTTTATGAAAAACTGTTTTTT; CDR3aa: CASSRRDSLYEKLFF
d_gene: .; len: 13; abundance: many; v_gene: TRBV7-2; j_gene: TRBJ1-1; CDR3nt: TGTGCCAGCAGCCACCCGTGGTACGATTGGGCTTTCTTT; CDR3aa: CASSHPWYDWAFF
d_gene: .; len: 15; abundance: few; v_gene: TRBV20-1; j_gene: TRBJ1-1; CDR3nt: TGCAGTGTTAGAATCAGCGGGTTCCAGGACACTGAAGCTTTCTTT; CDR3aa: CSVRISGFQDTEAFF
d_gene: .; len: 12; abundance: many; v_gene: TRBV6-1; j_gene: TRBJ1-1; CDR3nt: TGTGCCAGCCGTAGGTGGAACACTGAAGCTTTCTTT; CDR3aa: CASRRWNTEAFF
d_gene: TRBD1; len: 18; abundance: many; v_gene: TRBV28; j_gene: TRBJ1-5; CDR3nt: TGTGCCAGCAGTGGAGGGACAGGGGGCTGTTTTGGCAATCAGCCCCAGCATTTT; CDR3aa: CASSGGTGGCFGNQPQHF
d_gene: .; len: 12; abundance: few; v_gene: TRBV19; j_gene: TRBJ1-2; CDR3nt: TGTGCCAGCATTGACATGGACTATGGCTACACCTTC; CDR3aa: CASIDMDYGYTF
d_gene: .; len: 16; abundance: many; v_gene: TRBV11-2; j_gene: TRBJ2-7; CDR3nt: TGTGCCAGCAGCTTACGGCCAGTGCCTGCGCCCTACGAGCAGTACTTC; CDR3aa: CASSLRPVPAPYEQYF
d_gene: .; len: 13; abundance: .; v_gene: TRBV12-3/TRBV12-4; j_gene: TRBJ1-4; CDR3nt: TGTGCCAGCAGTTTATTTCAGGAAGGAAAACTGTTTTTT; CDR3aa: CASSLFQEGKLFF
d_gene: .; len: 15; abundance: many; v_gene: TRBV20-1; j_gene: TRBJ1-5; CDR3nt: TGCAGTGCCGAGGATTCCAACACTCTCAATCAGCCCCAGCATTTT; CDR3aa: CSAEDSNTLNQPQHF